Detailed here is one TCR beta chain. This clone was seen just once. Its antigen remains unidentified. No base-level quality is on record; no much larger clone is a single base apart. To sequence the TCRbeta CDR3 region, genomic DNA was isolated from the sorted cells. The immunoSEQ Assay was used to sequence the TCRbeta CDR3 regions. Here the immuneACCESS table is served through TCRdb, limited to in-frame sequences with V and J called. Missing clones are a known gap in these copies; in checked studies unresolved V genes cover under half, and the rest lacks a known reason. A total of roughly 60,000 clones appear in this sample, about 83% of them only once. In total, the top ten clones hold approximately 4.4% of the sample. This record comes from a study of OX40 agonist ivuxolimab in advanced cancers. For the wider study: Ivuxolimab was an agonistic, fully human IgG2 monoclonal antibody directed against OX40 (CD134), a costimulatory receptor. Intravenous ivuxolimab was administered to patients every 2 weeks at six dose levels: 0.01, 0.1, 0.3, 1.5, 3 and 10 mg/kg. Of the approximately 50 dose-escalation patients, hepatocellular carcinoma was present in about 20, melanoma in some 15, renal cell carcinoma in 9 and head and neck cancer in 9. The dose-escalation cohort was 80% to 90% male with a mean age of around 62 years, ranging from roughly 20 to 80. Prior anti-PD-1, anti-PD-L1 or anti-CTLA-4 therapy was permitted, and checkpoint inhibitors had been received by about 36% of dose-escalation patients. Partial responses occurred in three dose-escalation patients, of whom one had hepatocellular carcinoma and two had cutaneous melanoma. The purpose of peripheral TCRbeta sequencing was to test whether ivuxolimab changed TCR sequence diversity and led to clonal T-cell expansion. The paper covers the monotherapy dose-escalation part of the phase I ivuxolimab trial, which included N of about 50 patients. The investigation overall reported the following: In the 0.1-3.0 mg/kg groups, partial responders had among the lowest normalized peripheral clonal expansion, particularly in CD8+ T cells. At doses of 0.1 to 3.0 mg/kg, clonal expansion of both CD4+ and CD8+ blood T cells was observed from baseline to week 6. On average, CD8+ T cells showed more expanded clones than CD4+ T cells after ivuxolimab. Low levels of normalized T-cell clonal expansion were also seen in some nonresponding patients. The antigen specificity of the clonally expanded peripheral T cells was not determined.

The trial excluded patients who had a history of autoimmune disease or who were on systemic immunosuppression. Peripheral blood for TCR sequencing was drawn from every dose cohort at baseline, at cycle 4 day 1 and at cycle 7 day 1. The samples were drawn from a first-in-human, open-label, multicenter phase I dose-escalation trial of ivuxolimab. The trial enrolled adults with locally advanced or metastatic head and neck squamous cell, hepatocellular, melanoma or renal cell carcinoma. Before TCR sequencing, CD4+ and CD8+ T cells were separately sorted from peripheral blood. This clonotype was sampled from an adult with an advanced solid tumor such as melanoma, head and neck, liver or kidney cancer. The sample consisted of CD4+ or CD8+ T cells sorted from blood, taken in a trial of the OX40 agonist ivuxolimab.

The DNA reads as follows: TGTGCCAGCAGTGAAGCGTCGGGACAGGGAGGCTATGGCTACACCTTC. The translation is CASSEASGQGGYGYTF. In this chain, TRBV6-1 is recombined with TRBJ1-2, and TRBD1 matches 9 of the central bases. Reading from cysteine to phenylalanine, the CDR3 counts 16 amino acids. Of all the DNA, just the CDR3 is kept, 48 bases in frame from base 1. Trimming accounts for 0 bases at V and 4 bases at J, while the number of junction bases matched to no gene is 6. The CDR1 and CDR2 encoded by the germline V gene are MNHNS and SASEGT.